These 7 T cell receptor beta chains were all obtained from the same sample, sequenced in a study of T cell repertoires in cytomegalovirus infection. TCRdb fed the reads into MiXCR, producing one record per CDR3 protein. The sample carries under 150,000 distinct CDR3 sequences, 8% to 9% recorded once. The sample was PBMCs. The receptors stem from a human donor in good health (CMV status not recorded). Some clones in this sample may be carry-over from other donors' samples.

In this sample, this clonotype turned up many times. This chain connects TRBV7-2 to TRBJ2-1; 12 nucleotides align to TRBD2. There are 17 residues in the CDR3. Germline V gene data show CDR1 as SGHTA and CDR2 as FQGNSA. With 4 bases clipped from V and 4 bases from J, the junction kept 8 bases outside the gene matches. The CDR3 reads CASSSPGLAGIYNEQFF. For the CDR3, the DNA is TGTGCCAGCAGCTCTCCGGGACTAGCGGGTATTTACAATGAGCAGTTCTTC.

In this sample, this clonotype turned up once. The CDR3 does not end in the conserved phenylalanine or tryptophan, so this is likely a read error. This chain connects TRBV27 to TRBJ1-2, with D possibly being TRBD1 (6 bases). CDR1 and CDR2 (germline): MNHEY, SMNVEV (reference sequence). With 5 bases removed from V and 2 bases from J, the gap between germline ends came to 9 bases. CDR3 length: 13 residues. CDR3 DNA sequence: TGTGCCAGCAGTCCCACAGGGAACTATGGCTACACCCTC. It yields the protein CASSPTGNYGYTL.

There are many counts of this clonotype. This CDR3 reads CASSQDDTGGSNSPLHF. The CDR3, as DNA: TGCGCCAGCAGCCAAGATGATACAGGGGGCAGTAATTCACCCCTCCACTTT. The chain joins TRBV4-1 to TRBJ1-6, with 9 bases matching TRBD1. Germline-derived CDR1 and CDR2 are MGHRA and YSYEKL. The CDR3 runs 17 residues. V lost 0 bases to trimming and J lost 6 bases; unmatched junction nucleotides: 6.

The chain joins TRBV29-1 to TRBJ2-1; 13 bases map to TRBD2. The CDR3 is 14 amino acids. The V gene end was trimmed by 7 bases and the J gene end by 2 bases; junction bases not matched to a gene: 2. Germline values: CDR1 SQVTM, CDR2 ANQGSEA. The DNA of the CDR3 is TGCAGCGGGACTAGCGGGGGCCCCTACAATGAGCAGTTCTTC. This sequence encodes CSGTSGGPYNEQFF.

This clonotype was seen a few times. J is TRBJ2-2 and V is TRBV12-3 or TRBV12-4; perhaps D is TRBD1 or TRBD2 (5 bases each). This CDR3 has 14 residues. V was pared by 6 bases and J by 5 bases, with 13 bases between. The CDR3 here is CASSPGTWTGELFF. The CDR3 DNA sequence: TGTGCCAGCAGCCCCGGGACGTGGACCGGGGAGCTGTTTTTT.

This clonotype was observed many times. The V and J genes are TRBV6-6 and TRBJ2-7; the D is unclear. CDR1 MNHNY and CDR2 SVGAGI come from the germline V gene (reference sequence). This CDR3 contains 15 residues. Deletions cut 0 bases from V and 0 bases from J, with 9 bases between. The CDR3 loop is CASSYSGSSSYEQYF. The CDR3 DNA is TGTGCCAGCAGTTACTCCGGCAGTAGCTCCTACGAGCAGTACTTC.

This clonotype was seen repeatedly, ten times or more. The CDR3 nucleotides are TGTGCCAGCAGTTTAAGTTGGCAGGGGGGGACCACGCAGTATTTT. It encodes CASSLSWQGGTTQYF. V usage is TRBV28 and J usage is TRBJ2-3; D might be TRBD1 or TRBD2, each matching 7 bases. V was shortened by 2 bases and J by 9 bases, with 18 bases between the two germline ends. The CDR3 consists of 15 residues. CDR1 is MDHEN and CDR2 is SYDVKM in the germline V gene.